In its sample, the clone carrying this T cell receptor beta chain was seen many times. The antigen remains unidentified. The record originates from a study of T cells in Graves' hyperthyroidism and ophthalmopathy. Study at large: Peripheral blood was secured at the point of initial diagnosis, before any treatment.

The V and J ends lost 3 bases and 8 bases respectively, with 16 bases between them. This CDR3 has 15 residues. Per germline, CDR1 SGHDN and CDR2 FVKESK. Overall study findings and caveats: Blood also carried most thyroid clonotypes expanded above 0.001.

Patients were excluded because of uncontrolled infection, other autoimmune disease, pregnancy or lactation. Clinical symptoms, serum thyroxine, TRAb, thyroid ultrasound and orbital computed tomography informed diagnoses. RNA transcripts yielded amplified TCR beta CDR3 regions. HTBI primers were used for first-round RT-PCR of the TCR CDR3. Each CDR3 protein is one row after TCRdb ran MiXCR on the multiplex PCR reads. The table lists about 37,000 distinct CDR3 sequences, about 50% of them singletons. The chain uses TRBV14 and TRBJ1-4; no definite D call. The source is a man aged 35 to 55 with Graves' ophthalmopathy. Sequenced: blood. This chain's CDR3 is CASSQNSLSGEKLFF. The CDR3, as DNA: TGTGCCAGCAGCCAGAACAGCCTGTCGGGGGAAAAACTGTTTTTT.